This T cell receptor (beta chain) is drawn from a study of shared clonotypes between healthy human individuals. This CDR3 is 11 amino acids long. CDR1 is GTSNPN, CDR2 SVGIG, per germline (reference sequence). V shed 5 bases and J shed 14 bases, with 15 bases lying between them. The table came from immunoSEQ multiplex PCR; TCRdb's copy has only in-frame clones and leaves some out. This sample yields 1 million to 1.3 million clones, of which about 80% are seen a single time; around 0.61% belongs to the top ten. This clone was seen a handful of times. This clonotype originated in a man between 18 and 35 years old in good health. Some clones in this sample may be carry-over from other donors' samples. V is TRBV30 and J is TRBJ1-4; tentatively, D is TRBD1 (5 bases). Sequences were obtained from memory CD4+ T cells from PBMCs. Subset in this sample: CD45RA-negative fraction. In DNA, the CDR3 is TGTGCCTGGTACGGGGACCTGGGGCTGTTTTTT. It codes for CAWYGDLGLFF.